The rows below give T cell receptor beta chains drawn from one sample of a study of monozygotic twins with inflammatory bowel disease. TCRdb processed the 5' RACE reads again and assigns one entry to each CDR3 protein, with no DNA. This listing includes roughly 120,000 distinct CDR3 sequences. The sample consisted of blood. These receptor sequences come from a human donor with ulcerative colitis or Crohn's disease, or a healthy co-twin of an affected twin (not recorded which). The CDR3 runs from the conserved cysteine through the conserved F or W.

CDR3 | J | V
CASSETSTGNYNEQFF | TRBJ2-1 | TRBV2
CASSPLSGAYNEQFF | TRBJ2-1 | TRBV28
CASSLGLQSTKLLHF | TRBJ1-6 | TRBV5-1
CASSRLGAVRNTEAFF | TRBJ1-1 | TRBV12-3/TRBV12-4
CASSLVGQGTDTQYF | TRBJ2-3 | TRBV5-6
CASSLAGVPSYEQYF | TRBJ2-7 | TRBV27
CSVDRGAGELFF | TRBJ2-2 | TRBV29-1
CASSEGTGGILDGYTF | TRBJ1-2 | TRBV7-3
CASSPRLAGQRETQYF | TRBJ2-5 | TRBV5-1
CASSSGFDGPSTGELFF | TRBJ2-2 | TRBV12-3/TRBV12-4
CASSSSGTRGYNEQFF | TRBJ2-1 | TRBV28
CASSPLSVEQFF | TRBJ2-1 | TRBV7-9
CASSPPTGDNSPLHF | TRBJ1-6 | TRBV18
CSVVDGNTGELFF | TRBJ2-2 | TRBV20-1
CASSVGGTVYYGYTF | TRBJ1-2 | TRBV9
CASSVWIDQETQYF | TRBJ2-5 | TRBV9
CASSMGPLVKGTTDTQYF | TRBJ2-3 | TRBV19
CASSQDTPFGGELFF | TRBJ2-2 | TRBV14
CASSIDQTGRDTEAFF | TRBJ1-1 | TRBV19
CSARRRTSGTYEQYF | TRBJ2-7 | TRBV20-1
CASSTQGGGISYNEQFF | TRBJ2-1 | TRBV11-2
CASSLGPLDRESFNEQFF | TRBJ2-1 | TRBV5-1
CASSPGTSGGGTGELFF | TRBJ2-2 | TRBV5-1
CASSQDLAGLYGYTF | TRBJ1-2 | TRBV3-1
CASSFHGNKAGAFF | TRBJ1-1 | TRBV28
CASSENPEGLYPTEAFF | TRBJ1-1 | TRBV6-1
CASSYSLGRGNQPQHF | TRBJ1-5 | TRBV6-2/TRBV6-3
CASSSNPDTSREQYF | TRBJ2-7 | TRBV7-6
CASSPGLRDTQYF | TRBJ2-3 | TRBV7-8
CASSPTLRGSQETQYF | TRBJ2-5 | TRBV5-1
CASSYSTPRENYNEQFF | TRBJ2-1 | TRBV6-5
CAISANQQGTYNSPLHF | TRBJ1-6 | TRBV10-3
CASSSGDYEQYF | TRBJ2-7 | TRBV5-6
CASSYVGTNWREGFF | TRBJ2-1 | TRBV6-2/TRBV6-3
CASSFGTWGYTF | TRBJ1-2 | TRBV28
CASSYGRLAGGPDTQYF | TRBJ2-3 | TRBV6-2/TRBV6-3
CASSPGKGETQYF | TRBJ2-5 | TRBV11-2